Below are 27 T cell receptor beta chains sequenced from a single sample in a study of T cells in Graves' hyperthyroidism and ophthalmopathy. RNA transcripts provided the source from which TCR beta CDR3 regions were amplified. The HTBI primer set drove a first-round RT-PCR of the TCR CDR3. Each CDR3 protein is one row after TCRdb ran MiXCR on the multiplex PCR reads. This sample carries about 560,000 distinct CDR3 sequences, 16% of them seen once, and the ten largest clones take approximately 18%. Sequenced input: blood. The origin of the receptors is a woman under 30 with Graves' hyperthyroidism.

The rearrangement joins TRBV18 to TRBJ1-4, with D possibly TRBD1 on 6 matching bases. Per germline, CDR1 KGHSH and CDR2 LQKENI. This CDR3 is built from 15 residues. Deletions cut 0 bases from V and 4 bases from J, with 9 bases between. The CDR3 DNA follows: TGTGCCAGCTCACCACCGACAGGCGGTAATGAAAAACTGTTTTTT. This encodes CASSPPTGGNEKLFF.

V and J are TRBV6-1 and TRBJ2-5, with 7 bases that match TRBD1. Germline assignment: CDR1 MNHNS and CDR2 SASEGT. With 7 bases clipped from V and 5 bases from J, the junction kept 4 bases outside the gene matches. The CDR3 runs to 12 residues. CDR3 loop: CASKGGRETQYF. CDR3 sequence (DNA): TGTGCCAGCAAAGGGGGCAGGGAGACCCAGTACTTC.

This clonotype was picked up a small number of times. This rearrangement joins TRBV4-3 to TRBJ1-1, with a tentative D call TRBD1 (5 bases). CDR3 length: 14 residues. V lost 4 bases and J lost 5, with 14 bases in between. Germline assignment: CDR1 LGHNA and CDR2 YSLEER. As DNA, the CDR3 is TGCGCCAGCAGCCTGCGATTGGGGGGGACTGAAGCTTTCTTT. This encodes CASSLRLGGTEAFF.

In its sample, this clonotype was seen many times. This chain links TRBV20-1 with TRBJ2-1; no clear D. This CDR3 has 15 amino acids. Per germline, CDR1 DFQATT and CDR2 SNEGSKA (reference sequence). With 3 bases removed from V and 0 bases from J, the gap between germline ends came to 12 bases. The CDR3 is CSARGSVSSYNEQFF. The CDR3, as DNA: TGCAGTGCTAGGGGGTCAGTGAGCTCCTACAATGAGCAGTTCTTC.

In regard to this clonotype: A clone one base away is much larger, so this may be a read error. The J gene is TRBJ2-2, the V gene TRBV24-1, with TRBD2 matching over 11 bases. Germline loops: CDR1 KGHDR, CDR2 SFDVKD. The CDR3 consists of 17 residues. CDR3 sequence (DNA): TGTTCCACCAGTGATCCCGGGACTAGCGGGAACACCGGGGAGCTGTTTTTT. Translated: CSTSDPGTSGNTGELFF.

This clonotype has ten or more counts. The rearrangement links TRBV12-3 or TRBV12-4 to TRBJ1-1, with a tentative D call TRBD1 (6 bases). Trimming pared 6 bases from V and 8 bases from J, leaving 16 bases between. There are 13 residues in the CDR3. CDR3 residues: CASSRTDPLEAFF. Here the CDR3 DNA reads TGTGCCAGCAGCAGGACAGATCCACTAGAAGCTTTCTTT.

This clonotype was counted many times. V is TRBV6-1 and J is TRBJ1-1; tentative D call: TRBD1 (5 bases). In germline, CDR1 is MNHNS, CDR2 SASEGT. The CDR3 is 14 residues long. The V end was cut by 5 bases, the J end by 1 base, with 11 bases between. The CDR3 DNA sequence: TGTGCCAGCAGTCCATCAGGGCGGAACACTGAAGCTTTCTTT. This gives the protein CASSPSGRNTEAFF.

This clonotype was observed many times. The chain recombines TRBV12-3 or TRBV12-4 with TRBJ2-5; unclear D gene. This CDR3 spans 14 amino acids. V was pared by 0 bases and J by 3 bases, with 8 bases between. CDR3: CASSLARWKETQYF. The CDR3 nucleotides read TGTGCCAGCAGTTTAGCTCGATGGAAAGAGACCCAGTACTTC.

This clonotype was counted many times. The CDR3 region has the DNA TGCAGTGCGGGACTAGCGGGAGCTTCCTACAATGAGCAGTTCTTC. Its protein product is CSAGLAGASYNEQFF. The chain uses TRBV20-1 and TRBJ2-1, with 14 bases lining up with TRBD2. V was clipped by 6 bases and J by 1 base; unmatched bases: 2. The CDR3 covers 15 residues. CDR1 and CDR2 from the germline V gene are DFQATT and SNEGSKA (reference sequence).

This clonotype came up many times. The chain has TRBV15 and TRBJ1-5; D is unclear. Germline CDR1 reads LNHNV; CDR2 reads YYDKDF (reference sequence). Trimming pared 10 bases from V and 0 bases from J, leaving 13 bases between. This CDR3 has 14 residues. CDR3 sequence reads: CASSWALSNQPQHF. The CDR3 bases are TGTGCCAGTAGTTGGGCACTTAGCAATCAGCCCCAGCATTTT. The entire variable domain, with the rest obtained from reference TRBV15 and TRBJ1-5, is as follows: DAMVIQNPRYQVTQFGKPVTLSCSQTLNHNVMYWYQQKSSQAPKLLFHYYDKDFNNEADTPDNFQSRRPNTSFCFLDIRSPGLGDTAMYLCASSWALSNQPQHFGDGTRLSIL.

This clonotype has a handful of counts. The CDR3 DNA reads as TGTGCCAGCAGCCAAGTACGGACGGTTAATCTAAACTATGGCTACACCTTC. Its protein product is CASSQVRTVNLNYGYTF. This chain connects TRBV14 to TRBJ1-2; D is unresolved. The germline V gene encodes CDR1 SGHDN and CDR2 FVKESK. CDR3 length: 17 residues. The V end lost 1 base, the J end lost 2 bases, and 17 bases lay between the germline ends.

Ten or more counts support this clonotype. The chain recombines TRBV12-3 or TRBV12-4 with TRBJ2-7; TRBD2 aligns across 8 bases. The CDR3 sequence is 14 residues long. Trimming removed 7 bases from V and 0 bases from J; junction bases left unmatched: 5. CDR3 in amino acids: CASNSGTPSYEQYF. CDR3 sequence (DNA): TGTGCCAGCAATAGCGGGACCCCCTCCTACGAGCAGTACTTC.

This clonotype was counted between two and nine times. This may arise from a read error, as a much more abundant clone is one base away. This chain joins TRBV11-3 and TRBJ2-3; D call uncertain. Between the trimmed V and J ends, which lost 3 bases and 5 bases, there was a span of 12 bases. Germline CDR1 and CDR2: SGHNT and YENEEA. This CDR3 region has 14 residues. CDR3 in amino acids: CASSFSRDVDTQYF. In DNA, the CDR3 is TGTGCCAGCAGCTTTTCTCGTGACGTAGATACGCAGTATTTT.

This clonotype has a count of ten or more. The chain recombines TRBV6-5 with TRBJ1-2; D is uncertain. The germline V gene encodes CDR1 MNHEY and CDR2 SVGAGI. Trimming removed 1 base from V and 5 bases from J, with 11 bases in between. CDR3 size: 14 residues. CDR3 region: CASSYWAGWYGYTF. As DNA, the CDR3 is TGTGCCAGCAGTTACTGGGCCGGGTGGTATGGCTACACCTTC.

The CDR3 DNA reads TGTGCCAGCAGTTTAGCACGGACAGGGGGCTCCTACGAGCAGTACTTC. Protein: CASSLARTGGSYEQYF. This sequence joins TRBV28 and TRBJ2-7; 10 bases match TRBD1. CDR1 and CDR2 (germline): MDHEN, SYDVKM. The CDR3 consists of 16 residues. The ends lost 2 bases at V and 0 bases at J; junction bases unmatched: 4.

At least ten counts were recorded for this clonotype. The chain is built from TRBV6-5 and TRBJ2-5; the D gene is possibly TRBD2 (6 bases). This CDR3 spans 15 amino acids. Germline V gene sequence: CDR1 MNHEY, CDR2 SVGAGI. Trimming took off 2 bases at V and 5 bases at J, with 15 bases between the two ends. CDR3 DNA: TGTGCCAGCAGTTACACTGGGGCGGGGTCTGAGACCCAGTACTTC. It is translated as CASSYTGAGSETQYF.

This clonotype showed up just a few times. The chain has TRBV12-3 or TRBV12-4 and TRBJ2-3; 7 bases fit TRBD2. CDR3 length: 16 residues. After removal of 6 bases from V and 2 bases from J, the junction contained 11 bases not matched to a gene. CDR3 DNA sequence: TGTGCCAGCAGCCTTCTAGCGGCGGGTCTCACAGATACGCAGTATTTT. Its translation is CASSLLAAGLTDTQYF.

In this sample, this clonotype turned up many times. The rearrangement joins TRBV12-3 or TRBV12-4 to TRBJ2-1; D gene ambiguous. The CDR3 spans 11 residues. V was trimmed by 3 bases and J by 8 bases, leaving 5 bases between them. Here the CDR3 reads CASSFSHEQFF. In DNA, the CDR3 is TGTGCCAGCAGTTTTTCACATGAGCAGTTCTTC.

Regarding this clonotype: This may be a read error: a much more frequent sequence differs by one nucleotide. The genes are TRBV5-1 and TRBJ2-3; D uncertain. This CDR3 has 14 amino acids. The V gene's germline CDR1 is SGHRS and CDR2 YFSETQ. For the CDR3, the DNA is TGCGCCAGCAGCTTGGGGGGATCGGCAGATAGGCAGTATTTT. It translates to CASSLGGSADRQYF.

The chain joins TRBV20-1 to TRBJ2-3, with 16 bases identical to TRBD2. Per the germline V gene, CDR1 is DFQATT and CDR2 is SNEGSKA (reference sequence). The CDR3 has 16 residues. Losses at the gene ends were 3 bases for V and 2 bases for J; bases not matched to a gene: 2. DNA for the CDR3: TGCAGTGCTAGGGGACTAGCGGGAGGGCACACAGATACGCAGTATTTT. The encoded protein is CSARGLAGGHTDTQYF.

This chain links TRBV2 with TRBJ1-5; the match to TRBD1 covers 10 bases. CDR1 and CDR2 from the germline V gene are SNHLY and FYNNEI. The CDR3 covers 19 residues. V shed 7 bases and J 2 bases; nucleotides not matched to a gene: 17. CDR3 residues: CASTQNRDRGSFGNQPQHF. In DNA form, the CDR3 reads TGTGCCAGCACCCAAAACCGGGACAGGGGATCGTTTGGCAATCAGCCCCAGCATTTT.

In the case of this clonotype: Its ends do not fully match the called genes, so a read error is possible. The gene calls are TRBV29-1 and TRBJ1-1; weak D call: TRBD1 (6 bases). Germline CDR1 and CDR2: SQVTM and ANQGSEA. The CDR3 loop spans 13 amino acids. The CDR3 spells CSADLRGDTEALF. The DNA of the CDR3 is TGCAGCGCAGACCTCAGGGGAGACACTGAAGCTCTCTTT.

This clonotype was recorded many times. This chain joins TRBV27 and TRBJ2-7; D not certain. The CDR3 consists of 13 residues. Trimming shortened V by 5 bases and J by 4 bases, and 12 bases separated the two germline ends. Germline V gene data show CDR1 as MNHEY and CDR2 as SMNVEV (reference sequence). CDR3 DNA sequence: TGTGCCAGCAGTACCCTTCCACCTTACGAGCAGTACTTC. Amino acids: CASSTLPPYEQYF.

CDR3 nucleotides: TGTGCCATCAGTGTTGGATCCAGCCCCTACGAGCAGTACTTC. Residues: CAISVGSSPYEQYF. The rearrangement links TRBV10-3 to TRBJ2-7, with D hard to call. The germline V and J ends were trimmed by 4 bases and 2 bases, with 12 bases remaining between them. There are 14 residues in the CDR3. Germline lookup yields CDR1 ENHRY and CDR2 SYGVKD.

This clonotype has more than one count but fewer than ten. The chain combines TRBV29-1 with TRBJ2-3; D may be TRBD2 (6 bases). The CDR3 runs to 14 residues. The germline gives CDR1 SQVTM, CDR2 ANQGSEA. Trimming removed 7 bases from V and 0 bases from J, with 14 bases in between. CDR3 in amino acids: CSAKRTTSTDTQYF. The CDR3 nucleotides are TGCAGCGCCAAAAGGACTACTAGCACAGATACGCAGTATTTT.

This clonotype was counted many times. This chain links TRBV11-2 with TRBJ2-7; D is perhaps TRBD2 (5 bases). V was clipped by 5 bases and J by 7 bases, with 12 bases between them. CDR3 length: 12 amino acids. CDR1 and CDR2 from the germline V gene are SGHAT and FQNNGV. The CDR3 sequence is CASSLHTGEQYF. The CDR3 nucleotides read TGTGCCAGCAGCCTACACACGGGAGAGCAGTACTTC.

This clonotype was seen repeatedly, ten times or more. The chain has TRBV20-1 and TRBJ2-1; D possibly corresponds to TRBD1 (6 bases). This CDR3 is built from 13 residues. Deletions cut 8 bases from V and 8 bases from J, with 19 bases between. CDR1 DFQATT and CDR2 SNEGSKA come from the germline V gene (reference sequence). CDR3: CSPGQGRLDEQFF. The CDR3 DNA follows: TGCAGTCCCGGGCAGGGGCGACTCGATGAGCAGTTCTTC.